This T cell receptor (beta chain) was recovered during a study of cytomegalovirus exposure and HLA in healthy donors. Study-level results: Altogether, 150 to 200 TCR beta chains were recorded as cytomegalovirus-associated.

Donors were drawn from the 120-subject validation cohort, separate from the roughly 700-subject first cohort. Remarks on this clone: Its antigen is unknown.

The CDR3 length is 14 residues. Germline-derived CDR1 and CDR2 are LNHDA and SQIVND (reference sequence). Trimming stripped 6 bases from V and 6 bases from J, with 14 bases between. Data came from immunoSEQ multiplex PCR; TCRdb stores just in-frame clones and leaves some out. The profile shows about 130,000 clones, 94% of them singletons. The material sequenced was PBMCs. The sequence came from a man aged 18 to 35 in good health and CMV-seropositive. This chain joins TRBV19 and TRBJ2-2; tentatively, D is TRBD2 (6 bases). The CDR3 sequence: CASRDTLAAGELFF. The CDR3, as DNA: TGTGCCAGTAGAGACACACTAGCAGCCGGGGAGCTGTTTTTT. The full variable domain, in which reference TRBV19 and TRBJ2-2 provide the parts outside the CDR3, is DGGITQSPKYLFRKEGQNVTLSCEQNLNHDAMYWYRQDPGQGLRLIYYSQIVNDFQKGDIAEGYSVSREKKESFPLTVTSAQKNPTAFYLCASRDTLAAGELFFGEGSRLTVL.